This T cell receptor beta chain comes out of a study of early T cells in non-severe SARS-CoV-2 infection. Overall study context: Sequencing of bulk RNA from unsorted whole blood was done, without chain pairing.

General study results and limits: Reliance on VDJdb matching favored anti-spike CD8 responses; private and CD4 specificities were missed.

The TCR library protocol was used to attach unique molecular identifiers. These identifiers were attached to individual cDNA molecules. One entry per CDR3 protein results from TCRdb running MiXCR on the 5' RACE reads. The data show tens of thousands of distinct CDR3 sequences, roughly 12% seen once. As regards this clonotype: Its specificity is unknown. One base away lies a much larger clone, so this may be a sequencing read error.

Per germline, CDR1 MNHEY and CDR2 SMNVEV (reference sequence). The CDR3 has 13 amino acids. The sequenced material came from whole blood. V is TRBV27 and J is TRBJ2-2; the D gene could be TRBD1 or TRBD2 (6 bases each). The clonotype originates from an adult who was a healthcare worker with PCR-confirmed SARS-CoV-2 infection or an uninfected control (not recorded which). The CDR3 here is CPQRGANTGELVF. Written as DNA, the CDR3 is TGTCCCCAGAGGGGGGCGAACACCGGGGAGCTGGTTTTT.